The entry below gives a single TCR beta chain sequence along with its context. Its antigen is currently unknown. This entry is derived from a study of cytomegalovirus exposure and HLA in healthy donors. Vbeta (60) and Jbeta (13) primers were used in the PCR. How the authors handled the data: Among the unique TCR beta chains that a later analysis counted, about 85 million in all, about 12 million were shared. The data were produced by immunoSEQ multiplex PCR, yet TCRdb's version contains in-frame clones alone and is incomplete. V and J calls and clone size come straight from that table; D and trimming were deduced from the DNA. The sample contains around 150,000 clones, around 63% of which appear only once. At the time of sampling, donors were nominally healthy, though unrecorded immune exposures were likely. Study-wide results and limits: Reports described diagnosis of cytomegalovirus status by the classifier as highly specific and sensitive.

The specimen sequenced was PBMCs. The clonotype was recovered from a woman younger than 30 in good health and CMV-seropositive.

CDR3 sequence reads: CASSMTGGEAEAFF. In DNA form, the CDR3 reads TGTGCCAGCAGCATGACAGGGGGAGAAGCTGAAGCTTTCTTT. The chain has TRBV7-6 and TRBJ1-1; 9 bases are a match to TRBD1. Germline V gene data show CDR1 as SGHVS and CDR2 as FNYEAQ. The ends lost 5 bases at V and 6 bases at J; junction bases unmatched: 7. This CDR3 has 14 residues.